These 24 T cell receptor beta chains were all obtained from the same sample, sequenced in a study of blood T cell repertoires in COVID-19. Clones were sequenced by immunoSEQ multiplex PCR, and TCRdb holds only the in-frame ones, with some missing. Seen here are more than 150,000 clones, around 85% observed once, and the top ten hold approximately 12%. Material: peripheral blood. The receptors here all came from a man aged 50-60 years who had recovered from COVID-19.

The chain is built from TRBV4-1 and TRBJ2-6; 8 bases fit TRBD1. Germline V gives CDR1 MGHRA, CDR2 YSYEKL. The CDR3 totals 19 residues. V was pared by 4 bases and J by 0 bases, with 11 bases of the junction left unmatched. CDR3 in amino acids: CASSRMGQASGSGANVLTF. The CDR3 bases are TGCGCCAGCAGCCGAATGGGACAGGCAAGCGGCTCTGGGGCCAACGTCCTGACTTTC.

CDR3 region: CASSPVVGHNSPLHF. In nucleotides, the CDR3 is TGTGCCAGCAGTCCGGTGGTGGGGCATAATTCACCCCTCCACTTT. This chain uses TRBV27 with TRBJ1-6, with D perhaps matching TRBD1 (5 bases). This CDR3 is built from 15 residues. From germline, CDR1 is MNHEY and CDR2 SMNVEV (reference sequence). V was shortened by 5 bases and J by 5 bases, with 13 bases between the two germline ends.

V usage is TRBV6-1 and J usage is TRBJ1-1; a possible D gene is TRBD1 (5 bases). V gave up 7 bases and J gave up 7 bases, with 16 bases separating them. CDR1 and CDR2 from the germline V gene are MNHNS and SASEGT. This CDR3 has 13 amino acids. CDR3 loop: CASTRTGGVEAFF. DNA of the CDR3: TGTGCCAGCACCCGGACCGGGGGGGTTGAAGCTTTCTTT.

The chain links TRBV6-5 to TRBJ2-5; D gene uncertain. Trimming shortened V by 6 bases and J by 0 bases, and 11 bases separated the two germline ends. CDR1 is MNHEY, CDR2 SVGAGI, per germline. CDR3 length equals 14 residues. The CDR3: CASRADLYQETQYF. As DNA, the CDR3 is TGTGCCAGCAGGGCAGATTTGTACCAAGAGACCCAGTACTTC.

The chain is built from TRBV7-3 and TRBJ2-4; no firm D call. Trimming stripped 0 bases from V and 6 bases from J, with 9 bases between. The germline CDR1 and CDR2 sequences are SGHTA and FQGTGA. This CDR3 is 14 amino acids long. CDR3 loop: CASSLTVQSNIQYF. The CDR3 DNA reads as TGTGCCAGCAGCTTAACGGTTCAGTCAAACATTCAGTACTTC. Together with reference TRBV7-3 and TRBJ2-4, the CDR3 gives the full variable domain: GAGVSQTPSNKVTEKGKYVELRCDPISGHTALYWYRQSLGQGPEFLIYFQGTGAADDSGLPNDRFFAVRPEGSVSTLKIQRTERGDSAVYLCASSLTVQSNIQYFGAGTRLSVL.

The genes are TRBV11-2 and TRBJ2-3; a weak D match, TRBD2 (6 bases). This CDR3 spans 15 amino acids. The ends were cut back, 3 bases at V and 0 bases at J, with 10 bases in the middle. Germline values: CDR1 SGHAT, CDR2 FQNNGV. The CDR3 DNA reads as TGTGCCAGCAGCTTTTCGGGACTCAGCACAGATACGCAGTATTTT. The encoded protein is CASSFSGLSTDTQYF.

The rearrangement links TRBV6-2 or TRBV6-3 to TRBJ2-1; tentatively, D is TRBD1 (8 bases). Trimming stripped 5 bases from V and 8 bases from J, with 34 bases between. CDR3 length equals 20 residues. Germline V CDR1 and CDR2: MNHEY, SVGEGT. The chain's CDR3 is CASSGGLGQGSGTKPHEQFF. CDR3 DNA: TGTGCCAGCAGTGGTGGTCTTGGACAGGGTTCCGGGACTAAACCCCATGAGCAGTTCTTC.

The rearrangement links TRBV30 to TRBJ2-7; D perhaps matches TRBD1 (5 bases). With 0 bases removed from V and 0 bases from J, the gap between germline ends came to 15 bases. The CDR3 is 16 amino acids. Germline CDR1 GTSNPN, CDR2 SVGIG (reference sequence). CDR3 region: CAWSVGAARSSYEQYF. The CDR3 DNA reads TGTGCCTGGAGTGTAGGGGCCGCTAGGAGCTCCTACGAGCAGTACTTC.

V and J are TRBV11-2 and TRBJ1-4; D might be TRBD1 (5 bases). From germline, CDR1 is SGHAT and CDR2 FQNNGV. This CDR3 spans 14 amino acids. V was pared by 6 bases and J by 5 bases, with 13 bases between. The DNA for the CDR3 is TGTGCCAGCAGACGATCGGGGGGGAATGAAAAACTGTTTTTT. This codes for CASRRSGGNEKLFF.

The rearrangement joins TRBV11-1 to TRBJ2-1; possible D gene TRBD2, 6 bases. Germline assignment: CDR1 SGHAT and CDR2 FQDESV (reference sequence). The CDR3 spans 16 residues. V was clipped by 2 bases and J by 2 bases, with 13 bases between them. Written as DNA, the CDR3 is TGTGCCAGCAGCTTATACCGGACTACACCCTACAATGAGCAGTTCTTC. It specifies CASSLYRTTPYNEQFF.

The chain uses TRBV28 and TRBJ2-7; TRBD2 is a possible D gene (5 bases). Looked up from germline, CDR1 is MDHEN and CDR2 is SYDVKM. The V end lost 7 bases, the J end lost 2 bases, and 15 bases lay between the germline ends. This CDR3 has 14 residues. The CDR3: CASTIGRYPYEQYF. The CDR3 DNA follows: TGTGCCAGCACCATAGGGAGATATCCCTACGAGCAGTACTTC.

The chain recombines TRBV7-2 with TRBJ1-6, with 7 bases lining up with TRBD1. CDR1 SGHTA and CDR2 FQGNSA come from the germline V gene. With V trimmed by 5 bases and J by 6 bases, 10 bases remained unmatched. This CDR3 has 16 residues. CDR3 coding DNA: TGTGCCAGCAGCCTTCAATCCGGGACAGTTAATTCACCCCTCCACTTT. Translation: CASSLQSGTVNSPLHF. Full variable domain (rest looked up from reference TRBV7-2 and TRBJ1-6): GAGVSQSPSNKVTEKGKDVELRCDPISGHTALYWYRQSLGQGLEFLIYFQGNSAPDKSGLPSDRFSAERTGGSVSTLTIQRTQQEDSAVYLCASSLQSGTVNSPLHFGNGTRLTVT.

The chain links TRBV28 to TRBJ1-1, with 7 bases fitting TRBD1. The CDR3 covers 14 residues. With V trimmed by 7 bases and J by 0 bases, 5 bases remained unmatched. CDR1 is MDHEN, CDR2 SYDVKM, per germline. As DNA, the CDR3 is TGTGCCAGCACCCCCGGGACAGTGAACACTGAAGCTTTCTTT. It translates to CASTPGTVNTEAFF.

This clone was observed a few times. V and J are TRBV29-1 and TRBJ2-3; 7 bases are shared with TRBD1. The CDR3 contains 12 residues. Per the germline V gene, CDR1 is SQVTM and CDR2 is ANQGSEA. The trim removed 6 bases at V and 1 base at J, leaving 1 base unmatched. As DNA, the CDR3 is TGCAGCGTCACAGGGGGCACAGATACGCAGTATTTT. This codes for CSVTGGTDTQYF.

The chain employs TRBV7-9 and TRBJ1-3, with 10 nucleotides matching TRBD1. The J segment lost 1 base and the V segment lost 8 bases, leaving 8 bases of the junction unmatched. The CDR3 contains 16 residues. Per germline, CDR1 SEHNR and CDR2 FQNEAQ (reference sequence). The CDR3 region is CASERGQGISGNTIYF. As DNA, the CDR3 is TGTGCCAGCGAGAGGGGACAGGGGATTTCTGGAAACACCATATATTTT.

This clone occurred a few times. This chain uses TRBV5-1 with TRBJ2-7, with D maybe TRBD1 (6 bases). Germline CDR1 SGHRS, CDR2 YFSETQ. This CDR3 region has 16 residues. V was clipped by 0 bases and J by 4 bases, with 17 bases between them. DNA for the CDR3: TGCGCCAGCAGCTTGGTAGGTAGCAGGGGACATTACGAGCAGTACTTC. Its translation is CASSLVGSRGHYEQYF.

The chain recombines TRBV5-1 with TRBJ2-1, with 13 bases lining up with TRBD2. The junction had 3 bases not matched to a gene; V was cut back by 0 bases and J by 6 bases. The CDR3 totals 16 residues. Germline V gene sequence: CDR1 SGHRS, CDR2 YFSETQ. The CDR3 is CASSLAGLAGFNEQFF. The CDR3 DNA reads as TGCGCCAGCAGCTTGGCGGGACTAGCGGGATTCAATGAGCAGTTCTTC.

The genes are TRBV29-1 and TRBJ2-1; D possibly corresponds to TRBD2 (5 bases). Looked up from germline, CDR1 is SQVTM and CDR2 is ANQGSEA. This CDR3 spans 15 amino acids. V gave up 8 bases and J gave up 0 bases, with 17 bases separating them. CDR3 nucleotides: TGCAGCCACCCTGCTAGCTTCAGCTCCTACAATGAGCAGTTCTTC. Amino acid sequence: CSHPASFSSYNEQFF.

The rearrangement uses TRBV7-2 and TRBJ2-7; D unclear. CDR1 is SGHTA and CDR2 is FQGNSA in the germline V gene. This CDR3 is built from 13 residues. Deletions cut 5 bases from V and 2 bases from J, with 10 bases between. CDR3 nucleotides: TGTGCCAGCAGCCCGTCGCGTGCCTACGAGCAGTACTTC. Amino acids: CASSPSRAYEQYF.

The chain couples TRBV2 to TRBJ2-7; D is unclear. CDR3 length equals 11 residues. The V gene lost 6 bases and the J gene lost 4 bases, with 7 bases spanning the gap. Germline V lookup: CDR1 SNHLY, CDR2 FYNNEI. The CDR3 DNA is TGTGCCAGCAGACGGAGTTACGAGCAGTACTTC. Translation: CASRRSYEQYF. The full variable domain, rest sourced from reference TRBV2 and TRBJ2-7, is EPEVTQTPSHQVTQMGQEVILRCVPISNHLYFYWYRQILGQKVEFLVSFYNNEISEKSEIFDDQFSVERPDGSNFTLKIRSTKLEDSAMYFCASRRSYEQYFGPGTRLTVT.

The chain couples TRBV21-1 to TRBJ1-3; the table's D call of TRBD1 was not tested on the DNA. TRBV21-1 is a listed pseudogene. This CDR3 comprises 15 residues. The CDR3 region has the DNA TGTGCCAGCAGCCTCCAGGCCTACTCTGGAAACACCATATATTTT. Translating it yields CASSLQAYSGNTIYF.

The chain couples TRBV6-6 to TRBJ2-7, with a possible D match to TRBD2 (6 bases). CDR1 is MNHNY and CDR2 is SVGAGI in the germline V gene (reference sequence). V lost 5 bases, J lost 4 bases, and 18 bases lay in between. This CDR3 spans 15 amino acids. The CDR3: CASSPRGTRIYEQYF. Written as DNA, the CDR3 is TGTGCCAGCAGTCCTCGGGGGACCAGAATTTACGAGCAGTACTTC.

A note on this clone: The sample contains more than one DNA sequence encoding this CDR3. This chain links TRBV3-1 (or the pseudogene TRBV3-2) with TRBJ2-7; D is possibly TRBD2 (6 bases). V was cut by 4 bases and J by 2 bases, with 9 bases left in between. Germline values: CDR1 LGHDT, CDR2 YNNKEL (reference sequence). The CDR3 runs to 13 residues. The CDR3 reads CASSPAGPYEQYF. The CDR3 bases are TGTGCCAGCAGCCCAGCGGGTCCCTACGAGCAGTACTTC.

V and J are TRBV20-1 and TRBJ2-1; 12 bases agree with TRBD2. This CDR3 comprises 18 residues. Germline V CDR1 and CDR2: DFQATT, SNEGSKA (reference sequence). The ends lost 3 bases at V and 7 bases at J; junction bases unmatched: 16. In DNA form, the CDR3 reads TGCAGTGCTAGTTCAGGACTAGCGGGAACCCGAACGGTAAATGAGCAGTTCTTC. Encoded protein: CSASSGLAGTRTVNEQFF.